This T cell receptor beta chain was found in a study of blood T cell repertoires in COVID-19. As for the study in general: COVID-19 samples collected from the United States, Italy and Spain covered acute and convalescent phases. T cells, B-cell-depleted T cells, or PBMCs provided the cDNA or gDNA that served as material.

Profiling relied on immunoSEQ multiplex PCR, and the TCRdb table lists in-frame clones only, not all of them. This sample has a few hundred thousand clones, with 85% to 90% found just once. The germline V gene encodes CDR1 SGHTA and CDR2 FQGNSA. The V segment lost 7 bases and the J segment 5 bases; nucleotides outside the gene matches: 9. The CDR3 is 14 residues long. The sequence came from a man aged 30 to 45 who had recovered from COVID-19. Material for sequencing was PBMCs or T cells enriched from blood (not recorded which). V gene TRBV7-2 combines with J gene TRBJ1-1; 8 nucleotides align to TRBD1. CDR3 amino acids: CASTDPGGQTEAFF. CDR3 DNA: TGTGCCAGCACCGACCCAGGGGGCCAGACTGAAGCTTTCTTT. Full variable domain (missing parts from reference TRBV7-2 and TRBJ1-1): GAGVSQSPSNKVTEKGKDVELRCDPISGHTALYWYRQSLGQGLEFLIYFQGNSAPDKSGLPSDRFSAERTGGSVSTLTIQRTQQEDSAVYLCASTDPGGQTEAFFGQGTRLTVV.